The text below deals with one T cell receptor (beta chain). The CDR3 consists of 16 residues. V lost 3 bases and J lost 1, with 13 bases in between. Germline lookup yields CDR1 WSHSY and CDR2 SAAADI. This sample is part of a study of blood T cell repertoires in COVID-19. Sequenced by immunoSEQ multiplex PCR; TCRdb stores in-frame clones only, minus some. The data show hundreds of thousands of clones, roughly 85% seen once. The rearrangement joins TRBV10-2 to TRBJ1-5; TRBD1 might be the D (5 bases). The specimen was peripheral blood. The sequence was collected from a man aged 18-30 years with active or convalescent COVID-19. The CDR3 spells CASSDPGGESNQPQHF. The DNA of the CDR3 is TGCGCCAGCAGTGACCCCGGGGGGGAGAGCAATCAGCCCCAGCATTTT.